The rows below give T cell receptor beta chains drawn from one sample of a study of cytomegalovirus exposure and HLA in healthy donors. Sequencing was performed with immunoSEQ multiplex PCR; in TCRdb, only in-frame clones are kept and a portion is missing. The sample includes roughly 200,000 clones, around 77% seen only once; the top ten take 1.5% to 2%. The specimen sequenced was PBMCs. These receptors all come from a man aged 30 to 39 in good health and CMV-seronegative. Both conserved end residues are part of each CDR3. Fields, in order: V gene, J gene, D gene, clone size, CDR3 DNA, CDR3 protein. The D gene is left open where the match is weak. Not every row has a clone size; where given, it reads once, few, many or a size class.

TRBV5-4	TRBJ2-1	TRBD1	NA	TGTGCCAGCAGCGTTGGACAGGGGGCACCCTACAATGAGCAGTTCTTC	CASSVGQGAPYNEQFF
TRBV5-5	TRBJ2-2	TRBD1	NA	TGTGCCAGCAGCTACAGGGGTTCGAACGCCGGGGAGCTGTTTTTT	CASSYRGSNAGELFF
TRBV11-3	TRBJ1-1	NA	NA	TGTGCCAGCAGCCCAGGGGACGGACGTGAAGCTTTCTTT	CASSPGDGREAFF
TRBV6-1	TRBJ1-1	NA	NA	TGTGCCAGCCTTCGGGGCACTGAAGCTTTCTTT	CASLRGTEAFF
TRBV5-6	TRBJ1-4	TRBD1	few	TGTGCCAGCAGCTTAGCCGGACAGGGGCAGAATGAAAAACTGTTTTTT	CASSLAGQGQNEKLFF
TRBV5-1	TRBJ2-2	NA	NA	TGCGCCAGCAGCGGGGGGATCGTCGGGGAGCTGTTTTTT	CASSGGIVGELFF
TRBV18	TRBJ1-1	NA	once	TGTGCCAGCTCACCGGCCGGACGGGGCACTGAAGCTTTCTTT	CASSPAGRGTEAFF
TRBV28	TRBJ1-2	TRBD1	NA	TGTGCCAGCAGACCAGGGACAGTGGTTGGCTACACCTTC	CASRPGTVVGYTF
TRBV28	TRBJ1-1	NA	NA	TGTGCCAGCAGTGCTCTGACAGGTGAAGCTTTCTTT	CASSALTGEAFF
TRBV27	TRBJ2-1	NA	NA	TGTGCCAGCAGTCTAGCTAGCTACAATGAGCAGTTCTTC	CASSLASYNEQFF
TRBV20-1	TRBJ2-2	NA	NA	TGCAGCGGGAAGAACACCGGGGAGCTGTTTTTT	CSGKNTGELFF
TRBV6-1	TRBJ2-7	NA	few	TGTGCCAGCAGTGAACTAGACAGTCAATCGTTGTACTTC	CASSELDSQSLYF
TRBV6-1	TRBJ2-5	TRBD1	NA	TGTGCCAGCAGTGAAGAAGGGACAGGGGGCGAGACCCAGTACTTC	CASSEEGTGGETQYF
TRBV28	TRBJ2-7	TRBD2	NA	TGTGCCAGCAGTTTCTTACTAGCGGGAAGCTCCTACGAGCAGTACTTC	CASSFLLAGSSYEQYF
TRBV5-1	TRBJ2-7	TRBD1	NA	TGCGCCAGCAGCATAGACAGGGACCTTTCCTACGAGCAGTACTTC	CASSIDRDLSYEQYF
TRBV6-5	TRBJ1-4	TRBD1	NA	TGTGCCAGCAGTTACGGTCCAGGGGGGCGGGAAAAACTGTTTTTT	CASSYGPGGREKLFF
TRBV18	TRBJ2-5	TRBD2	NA	TGTGCCAGCTCACGAGGGACTAGCGGGAACGGGGAGACCCAGTACTTC	CASSRGTSGNGETQYF
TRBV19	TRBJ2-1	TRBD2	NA	TGTGCCAGTAGTATTACGGGGGGGCGTACCAATGAGCAGTTCTTC	CASSITGGRTNEQFF
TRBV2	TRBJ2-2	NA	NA	TGTGCCAGCAGTGAAGCCCTCACCGGGGAGCTGTTTTTT	CASSEALTGELFF
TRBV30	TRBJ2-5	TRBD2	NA	TGTGCCTGGAGAGGCAGCGGGAGAGAGACCCAGTACTTC	CAWRGSGRETQYF
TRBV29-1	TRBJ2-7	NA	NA	TGCAGCGTTGATCGGGGTAGGAACGAGCAGTACTTC	CSVDRGRNEQYF
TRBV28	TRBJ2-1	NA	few	TGTGCCAGCAGTACCCCTCCTAGGGGGAATGAGCAGTTCTTC	CASSTPPRGNEQFF
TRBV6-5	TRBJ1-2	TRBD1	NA	TGTGCCAGCAGAGCGTTGACAGGGGTGGACTATGGCTACACCTTC	CASRALTGVDYGYTF
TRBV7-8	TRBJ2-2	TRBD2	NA	TGTGCCAGCAGCTTAGAGCTAGCGGGAGGGTCCGGGGAGCTGTTTTTT	CASSLELAGGSGELFF
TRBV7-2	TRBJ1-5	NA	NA	TGTGCCAGCAGCTCTAGGTGGGATCAGCCCCAGCATTTT	CASSSRWDQPQHF
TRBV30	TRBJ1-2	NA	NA	TGTGCCCGCACCGAGCCATATGGCTACACCTTC	CARTEPYGYTF
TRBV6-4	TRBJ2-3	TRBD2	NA	TGTGCCAGCAGTTCTGGGGTAGCGGGAGGAGACACAGATACGCAGTATTTT	CASSSGVAGGDTDTQYF
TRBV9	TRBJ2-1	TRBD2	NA	TGTGCCAGCACGCCGGGACTAGTCCCATTTGAGCAGTTCTTC	CASTPGLVPFEQFF
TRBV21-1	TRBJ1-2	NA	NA	TGTGCCAGCAGCACCCAAATGGGACAGGGGGCGAGCTATGGCTACACCTTC	CASSTQMGQGASYGYTF
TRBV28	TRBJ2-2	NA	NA	TGTGCCAGCACGCCCGGGGTTCCCGGGGAGCTGTTTTTT	CASTPGVPGELFF
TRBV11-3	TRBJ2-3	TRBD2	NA	TGTGCCAGCAGCCGAAGTATGACTAGCGGGCGTGGAAGCACAGATACGCAGTATTTT	CASSRSMTSGRGSTDTQYF
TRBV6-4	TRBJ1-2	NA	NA	TGTGCCAGCAGTGAACGGGGGGGATATGGCTACACCTTC	CASSERGGYGYTF
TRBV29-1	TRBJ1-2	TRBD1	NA	TGCAGCGTCGGAAAGGACAGGGGTATTGGCTACACCTTC	CSVGKDRGIGYTF
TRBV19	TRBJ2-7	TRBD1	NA	TGTGCCACCGTCGGACAGGGGGTGGACGAGCAGTACTTC	CATVGQGVDEQYF
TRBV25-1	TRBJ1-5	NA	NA	TGTGCCAGCAGCCCCTCAGGGCCTCAGCCCCAGCATTTT	CASSPSGPQPQHF
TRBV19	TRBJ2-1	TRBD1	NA	TGTGCCAGTAGTAAGTACAGGGGGCGCGGAGATGAGCAGTTCTTC	CASSKYRGRGDEQFF
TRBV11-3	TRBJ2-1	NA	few	TGTGCCAGCAGCGCCACAGGGTCCGGCAATGAGCAGTTCTTC	CASSATGSGNEQFF
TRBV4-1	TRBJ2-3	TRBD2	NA	TGCGCCAGCAGCCACTCGAGCGGGGACACAGATACGCAGTATTTT	CASSHSSGDTDTQYF
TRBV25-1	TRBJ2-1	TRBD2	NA	TGTGCCAGCAGCCTAGGGGGGGGACTAGCGGGTGTTGGGAATGAGCAGTTCTTC	CASSLGGGLAGVGNEQFF
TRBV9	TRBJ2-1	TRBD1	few	TGTGCCAGCAGCTTGGGACAGGGGCCCTACAATGAGCAGTTCTTC	CASSLGQGPYNEQFF
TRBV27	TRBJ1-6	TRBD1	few	TGTGCCAGCAGCCCCTTCCGGGACAGGCTCAATTCACCCCTCCACTTT	CASSPFRDRLNSPLHF
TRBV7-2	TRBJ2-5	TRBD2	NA	TGTGCCAGCAGCTCCTTAGCGGGAGTGGGAGAGACCCAGTACTTC	CASSSLAGVGETQYF
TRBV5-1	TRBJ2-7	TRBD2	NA	TGCGCCAGCAGCTTGGCTGGGACTAGCGGATTCTACGAGCAGTACTTC	CASSLAGTSGFYEQYF
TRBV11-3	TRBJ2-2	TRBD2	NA	TGTGCCAGCAGCTCCCGGACTAGCAGCACCGGGGAGCTGTTTTTT	CASSSRTSSTGELFF
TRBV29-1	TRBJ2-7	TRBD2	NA	TGCAGCGTTGAGCGGCTAGCGGGAAACTACGAGCAGTACTTC	CSVERLAGNYEQYF
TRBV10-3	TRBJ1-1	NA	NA	TGTGCCATCAGTGCGACGGACAGACGGACTGAAGCTTTCTTT	CAISATDRRTEAFF
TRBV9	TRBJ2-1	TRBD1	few	TGTGCCAGCCAACCGGGACAGGGTGTCAATGAGCAGTTCTTC	CASQPGQGVNEQFF
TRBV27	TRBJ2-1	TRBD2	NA	TGTGCCAGCAGTTTACGGCGGGAGGGCGGAAATGAGCAGTTCTTC	CASSLRREGGNEQFF
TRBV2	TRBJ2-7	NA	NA	TGTGCCAGCACCGACAGGGCCGGTCTAGCGGGCCCCTACGAGCAGTACTTC	CASTDRAGLAGPYEQYF
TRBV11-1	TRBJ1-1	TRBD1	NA	TGTGCCAGCAGCTTAGGCCCCTCGGCAGGGGGTAGCGGAACTGAAGCTTTCTTT	CASSLGPSAGGSGTEAFF